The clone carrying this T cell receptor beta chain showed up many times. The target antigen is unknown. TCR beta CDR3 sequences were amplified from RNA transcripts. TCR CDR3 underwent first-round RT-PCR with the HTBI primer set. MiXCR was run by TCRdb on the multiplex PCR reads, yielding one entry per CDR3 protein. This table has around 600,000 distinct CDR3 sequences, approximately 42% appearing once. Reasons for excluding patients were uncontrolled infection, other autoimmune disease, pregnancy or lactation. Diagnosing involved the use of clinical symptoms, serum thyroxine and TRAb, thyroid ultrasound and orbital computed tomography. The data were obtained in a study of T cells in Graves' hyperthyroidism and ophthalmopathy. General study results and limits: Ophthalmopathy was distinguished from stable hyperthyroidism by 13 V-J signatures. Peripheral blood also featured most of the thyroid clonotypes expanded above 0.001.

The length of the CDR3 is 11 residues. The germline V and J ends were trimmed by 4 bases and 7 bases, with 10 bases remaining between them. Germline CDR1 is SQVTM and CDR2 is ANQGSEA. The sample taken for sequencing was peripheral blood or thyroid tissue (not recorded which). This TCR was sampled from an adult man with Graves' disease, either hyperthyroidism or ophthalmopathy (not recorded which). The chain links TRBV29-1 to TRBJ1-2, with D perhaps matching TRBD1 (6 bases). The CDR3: CSVVGTRGYTF. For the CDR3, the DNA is TGCAGCGTTGTAGGGACACGTGGCTACACCTTC. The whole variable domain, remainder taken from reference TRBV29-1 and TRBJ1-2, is SAVISQKPSRDICQRGTSLTIQCQVDSQVTMMFWYRQQPGQSLTLIATANQGSEATYESGFVIDKFPISRPNLTFSTLTVSNMSPEDSSIYLCSVVGTRGYTFGSGTRLTVV.